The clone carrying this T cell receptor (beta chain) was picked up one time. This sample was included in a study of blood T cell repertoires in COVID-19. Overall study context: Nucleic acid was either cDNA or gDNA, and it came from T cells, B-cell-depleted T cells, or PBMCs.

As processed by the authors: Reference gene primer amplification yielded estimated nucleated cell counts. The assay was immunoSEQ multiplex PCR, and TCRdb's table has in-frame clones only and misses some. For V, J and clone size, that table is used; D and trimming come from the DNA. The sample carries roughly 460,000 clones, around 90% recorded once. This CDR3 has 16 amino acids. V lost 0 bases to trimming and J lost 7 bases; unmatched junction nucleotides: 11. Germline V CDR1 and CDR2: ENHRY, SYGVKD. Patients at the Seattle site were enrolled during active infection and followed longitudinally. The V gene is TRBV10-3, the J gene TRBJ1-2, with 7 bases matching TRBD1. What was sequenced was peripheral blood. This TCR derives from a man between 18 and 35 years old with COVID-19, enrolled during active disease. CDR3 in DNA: TGTGCCATCAGTGAGTCGATGGAGGGGGCCGTGCCTGGCTACACCTTC. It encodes CAISESMEGAVPGYTF.